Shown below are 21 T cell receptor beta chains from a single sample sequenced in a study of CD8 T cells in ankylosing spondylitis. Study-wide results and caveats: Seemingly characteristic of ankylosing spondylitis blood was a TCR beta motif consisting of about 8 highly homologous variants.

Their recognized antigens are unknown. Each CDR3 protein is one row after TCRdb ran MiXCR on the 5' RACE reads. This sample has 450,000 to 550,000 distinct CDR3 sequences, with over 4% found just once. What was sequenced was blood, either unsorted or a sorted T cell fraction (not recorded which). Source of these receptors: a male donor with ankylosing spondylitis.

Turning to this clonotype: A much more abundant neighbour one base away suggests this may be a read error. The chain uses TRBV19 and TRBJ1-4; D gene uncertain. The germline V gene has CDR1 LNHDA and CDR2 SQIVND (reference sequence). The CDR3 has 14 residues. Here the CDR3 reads CASSIWSKGEELFF. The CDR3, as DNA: TGTGCCAGTAGTATTTGGAGTAAAGGTGAAGAACTGTTTTTT.

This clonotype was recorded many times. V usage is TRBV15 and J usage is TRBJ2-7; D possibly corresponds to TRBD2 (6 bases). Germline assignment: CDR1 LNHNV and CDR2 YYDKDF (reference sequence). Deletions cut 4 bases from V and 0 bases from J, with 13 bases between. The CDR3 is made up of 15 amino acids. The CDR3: CATSIRQTSSYEQYF. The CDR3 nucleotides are TGTGCCACCAGCATAAGACAGACTAGCTCCTACGAGCAGTACTTC.

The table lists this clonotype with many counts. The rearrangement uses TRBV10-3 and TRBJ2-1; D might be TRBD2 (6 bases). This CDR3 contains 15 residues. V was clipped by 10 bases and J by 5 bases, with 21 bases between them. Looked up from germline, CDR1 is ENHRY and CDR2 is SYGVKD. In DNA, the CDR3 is TGTGCCACCCTGGCCTTCGGGAGTAGGAACAATGAGCAGTTCTTC. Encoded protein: CATLAFGSRNNEQFF.

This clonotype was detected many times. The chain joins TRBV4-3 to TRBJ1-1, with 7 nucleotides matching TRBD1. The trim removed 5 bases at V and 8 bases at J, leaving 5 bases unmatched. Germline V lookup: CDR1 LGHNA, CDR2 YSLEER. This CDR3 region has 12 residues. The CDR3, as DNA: TGCGCCAGCAGCGAACGACAGGGAGAAGCTTTCTTT. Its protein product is CASSERQGEAFF.

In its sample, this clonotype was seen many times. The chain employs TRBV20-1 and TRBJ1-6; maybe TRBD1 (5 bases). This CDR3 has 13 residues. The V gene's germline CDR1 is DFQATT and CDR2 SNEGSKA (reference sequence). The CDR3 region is CTTGLSYNSPLHF. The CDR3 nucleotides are TGCACCACAGGACTTTCCTATAATTCACCCCTCCACTTT.

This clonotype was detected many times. CDR3 in DNA: TGCAGCGTGAAGGGGGCGGACACCGGGGAGCTGTTTTTT. Protein product: CSVKGADTGELFF. This sequence joins TRBV29-1 and TRBJ2-2; 7 bases map to TRBD1. The J segment lost 3 bases and the V segment lost 6 bases, leaving 4 bases of the junction unmatched. Germline V gene lookup returns CDR1 SQVTM and CDR2 ANQGSEA. CDR3 size: 13 residues.

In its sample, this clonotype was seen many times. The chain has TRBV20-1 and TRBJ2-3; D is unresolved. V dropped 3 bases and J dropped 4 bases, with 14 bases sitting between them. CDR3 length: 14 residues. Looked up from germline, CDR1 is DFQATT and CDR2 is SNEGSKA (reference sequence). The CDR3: CSASHLVVADTQYF. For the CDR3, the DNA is TGCAGTGCTAGTCATCTAGTCGTAGCAGATACGCAGTATTTT.

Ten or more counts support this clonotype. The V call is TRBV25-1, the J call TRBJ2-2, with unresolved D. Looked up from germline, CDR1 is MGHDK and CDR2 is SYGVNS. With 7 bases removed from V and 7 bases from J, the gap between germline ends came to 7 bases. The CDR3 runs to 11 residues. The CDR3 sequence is CASMGYGELFF. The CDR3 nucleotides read TGTGCCAGCATGGGATACGGGGAGCTGTTTTTT.

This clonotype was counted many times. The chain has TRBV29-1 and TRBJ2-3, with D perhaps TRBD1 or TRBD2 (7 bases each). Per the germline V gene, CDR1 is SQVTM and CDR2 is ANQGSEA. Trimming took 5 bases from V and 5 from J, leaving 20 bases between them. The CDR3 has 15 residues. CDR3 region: CSVTTGTTGVDTQYF. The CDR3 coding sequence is TGCAGCGTTACGACAGGGACTACGGGTGTAGATACGCAGTATTTT.

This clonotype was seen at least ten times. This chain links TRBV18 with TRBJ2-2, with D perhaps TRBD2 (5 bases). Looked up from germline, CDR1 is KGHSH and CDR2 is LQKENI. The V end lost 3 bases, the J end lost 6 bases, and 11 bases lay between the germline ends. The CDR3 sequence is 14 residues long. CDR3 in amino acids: CASSPPLASGELFF. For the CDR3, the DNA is TGTGCCAGCTCACCCCCGCTAGCCTCCGGGGAGCTGTTTTTT.

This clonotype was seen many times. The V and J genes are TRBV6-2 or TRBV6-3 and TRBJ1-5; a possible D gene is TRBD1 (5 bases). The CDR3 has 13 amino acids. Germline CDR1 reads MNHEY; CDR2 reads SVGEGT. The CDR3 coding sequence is TGTGCGATCGGGGCCTATAGCAATCAGCCCCAGCATTTT. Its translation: CAIGAYSNQPQHF.

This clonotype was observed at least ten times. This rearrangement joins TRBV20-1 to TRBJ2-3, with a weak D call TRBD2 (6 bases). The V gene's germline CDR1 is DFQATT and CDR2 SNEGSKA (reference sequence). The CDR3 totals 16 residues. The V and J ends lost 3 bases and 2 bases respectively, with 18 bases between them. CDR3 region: CSASGLSGEDTDTQYF. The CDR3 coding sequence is TGCAGTGCTAGTGGGTTATCGGGGGAGGACACAGATACGCAGTATTTT.

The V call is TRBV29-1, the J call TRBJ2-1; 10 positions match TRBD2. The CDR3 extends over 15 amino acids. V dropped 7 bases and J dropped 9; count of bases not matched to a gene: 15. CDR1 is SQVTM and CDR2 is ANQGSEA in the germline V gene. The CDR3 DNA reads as TGCAGCGCCCGAGCGCTAGCGGGAGTGAGGGGTGAGCAGTTCTTC. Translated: CSARALAGVRGEQFF.

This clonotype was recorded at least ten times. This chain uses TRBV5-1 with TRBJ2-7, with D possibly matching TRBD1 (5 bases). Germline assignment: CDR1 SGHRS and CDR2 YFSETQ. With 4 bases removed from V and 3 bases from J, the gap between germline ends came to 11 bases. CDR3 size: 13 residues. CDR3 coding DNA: TGCGCCAGCAGCGACCCGACAGACTACGAGCAGTACTTC. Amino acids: CASSDPTDYEQYF. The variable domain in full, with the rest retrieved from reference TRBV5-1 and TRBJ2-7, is KAGVTQTPRYLIKTRGQQVTLSCSPISGHRSVSWYQQTPGQGLQFLFEYFSETQRNKGNFPGRFSGRQFSNSRSEMNVSTLELGDSALYLCASSDPTDYEQYFGPGTRLTVT.

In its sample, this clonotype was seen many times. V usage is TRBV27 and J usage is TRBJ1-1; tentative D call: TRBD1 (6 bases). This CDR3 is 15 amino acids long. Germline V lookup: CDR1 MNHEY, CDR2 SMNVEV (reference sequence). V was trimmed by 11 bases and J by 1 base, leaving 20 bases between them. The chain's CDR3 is CAARGAGETNTEAFF. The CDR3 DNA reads TGTGCCGCTCGCGGGGCAGGGGAAACGAACACTGAAGCTTTCTTT.

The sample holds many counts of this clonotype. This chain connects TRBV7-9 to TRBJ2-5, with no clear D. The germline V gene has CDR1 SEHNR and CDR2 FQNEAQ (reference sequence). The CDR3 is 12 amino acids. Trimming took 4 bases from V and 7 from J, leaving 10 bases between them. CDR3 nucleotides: TGTGCCAGCAGCTCTCGCCCAGGGACCCAGTACTTC. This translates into CASSSRPGTQYF.

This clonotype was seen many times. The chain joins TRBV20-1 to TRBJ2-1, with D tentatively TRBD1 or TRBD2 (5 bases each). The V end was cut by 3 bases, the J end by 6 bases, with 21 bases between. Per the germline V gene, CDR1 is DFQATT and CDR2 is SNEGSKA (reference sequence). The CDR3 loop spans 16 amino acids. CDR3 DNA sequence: TGCAGTGCTAGTGATATCGAGGCCGGGGACGTCAATGAGCAGTTCTTC. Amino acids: CSASDIEAGDVNEQFF.

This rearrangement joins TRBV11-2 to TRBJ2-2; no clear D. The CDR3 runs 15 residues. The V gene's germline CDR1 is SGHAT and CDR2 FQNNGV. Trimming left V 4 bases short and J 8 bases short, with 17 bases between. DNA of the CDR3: TGTGCCAGCAGCTCTCTGGCAAGGCCCGGAGGGGAGCTGTTTTTT. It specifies CASSSLARPGGELFF.

CDR3 DNA sequence: TGTGCCAGCAGCTTCTACCCAGGGGGTGCCGAGCAGTACTTC. It specifies CASSFYPGGAEQYF. The chain uses TRBV7-2 and TRBJ2-7; 7 positions agree with TRBD1. The CDR3 is 14 residues long. V gave up 3 bases and J gave up 6 bases; unmatched junction bases: 8. Looked up from germline, CDR1 is SGHTA and CDR2 is FQGNSA.

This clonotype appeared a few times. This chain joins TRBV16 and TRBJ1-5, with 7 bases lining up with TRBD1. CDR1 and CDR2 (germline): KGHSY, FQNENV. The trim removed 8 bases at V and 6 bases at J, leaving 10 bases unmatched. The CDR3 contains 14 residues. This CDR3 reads CASLGQVGGQPQHF. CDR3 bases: TGTGCCAGCCTCGGACAGGTGGGGGGTCAGCCCCAGCATTTT.

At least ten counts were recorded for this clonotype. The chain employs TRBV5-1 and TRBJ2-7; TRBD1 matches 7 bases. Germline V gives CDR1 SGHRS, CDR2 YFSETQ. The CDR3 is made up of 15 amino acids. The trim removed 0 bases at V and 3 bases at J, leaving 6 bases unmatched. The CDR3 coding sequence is TGCGCCAGCAGCTTGGCGGGACAGTCCATCTACGAGCAGTACTTC. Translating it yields CASSLAGQSIYEQYF.